A selection of T cell receptor beta chains follows, all from one sample in a study of cytomegalovirus exposure and HLA in healthy donors. Profiling relied on immunoSEQ multiplex PCR, and the TCRdb table lists in-frame clones only, not all of them. This table holds fewer than 200,000 clones, 81% found once. Source material: PBMCs. The receptors here all came from a woman between 25 and 40 years old in good health and CMV-seronegative. CDR3s include the opening cysteine and the closing phenylalanine or tryptophan. The D gene is left open where the match is weak. A row's size may be missing; if present it is once, few, many or a size class.

D	V	J	size	DNA	CDR3
TRBD2	TRBV23-1	TRBJ2-2	few	TGCGCCAGCAATACGGGGGGTGCCTCGAACACCGGGGAGCTGTTTTTT	CASNTGGASNTGELFF
-	TRBV6-1	TRBJ1-5	-	TGTGCCAGCAGTACCACAGGGAATCAGCCCCAGCATTTT	CASSTTGNQPQHF
-	TRBV18	TRBJ1-2	-	TGTGCCAGCTCACCAGGGGGCGCGGATGGCTACACCTTC	CASSPGGADGYTF
TRBD2	TRBV28	TRBJ2-2	-	TGTGCCAGCCGGCCAAAGGCAAAAGGGGGACTAGCCTCCACCGGGGAGCTGTTTTTT	CASRPKAKGGLASTGELFF
-	TRBV4-1	TRBJ2-5	-	TGCGCCAGCAGCCAAAAGGATCTGCCGGGTCAAGAGACCCAGTACTTC	CASSQKDLPGQETQYF
-	TRBV18	TRBJ2-7	-	TGTGCCAGCTCACCGAGGGAATGGGCCTACGAGCAGTACTTC	CASSPREWAYEQYF
TRBD1	TRBV5-4	TRBJ1-2	-	TGTGCCAGCAGCGGAACAGACAGGGGGCGAGGCTACACCTTC	CASSGTDRGRGYTF
TRBD2	TRBV9	TRBJ2-3	-	TGTGCCAGCAGCGTAGGACTAGCGGGCACAGATACGCAGTATTTT	CASSVGLAGTDTQYF
-	TRBV28	TRBJ1-6	-	TGTGCCAGCAGTGTCTTGGAAGGAGGTTCACCCCTCCACTTT	CASSVLEGGSPLHF
TRBD2	TRBV7-9	TRBJ2-1	-	TGTGCCAGCAGCTTAGTTCGGTTGCGGGGGGCCTCCTACAATGAGCAGTTCTTC	CASSLVRLRGASYNEQFF
TRBD2	TRBV28	TRBJ2-5	-	TGTGCCAGCAGTACCCCTTTCTGGAGGGGCAGGGAGGGGACCCAGTACTTC	CASSTPFWRGREGTQYF
-	TRBV29-1	TRBJ2-3	-	TGCAGCGTTGTGGCACTAGCCCCCACAGATACGCAGTATTTT	CSVVALAPTDTQYF
-	TRBV13	TRBJ1-4	-	TGTGCCAGCAGCTTGGGGGGAGCTAATGAAAAACTGTTTTTT	CASSLGGANEKLFF
-	TRBV6-1	TRBJ2-5	-	TGTGCCAGCAGTGAAGGGGGCAGGGGACGGGAGACCCAGTACTTC	CASSEGGRGRETQYF
-	TRBV6-5	TRBJ2-7	few	TGTGCCAGCAGTGATTGGGCCAGCTACTACGAGCAGTACTTC	CASSDWASYYEQYF
-	TRBV2	TRBJ2-7	-	TGTGCCAGCAGTGGGCAGGGATACGAGCAGTACTTC	CASSGQGYEQYF
-	TRBV4-3	TRBJ1-5	-	TGCGCCAGCAGCCCTAAGCACCCGGGGAGCAATCAGCCCCAGCATTTT	CASSPKHPGSNQPQHF
TRBD2	TRBV11-3	TRBJ2-1	-	TGTGCCAGCAGCTTAAATCGGGGGGAGGGCAATGAGCAGTTCTTC	CASSLNRGEGNEQFF
TRBD1	TRBV7-2	TRBJ1-2	-	TGTGCCAGCAGCGAAGGACAGGACTATGGCTACACCTTC	CASSEGQDYGYTF
TRBD2	TRBV28	TRBJ2-7	-	TGTGCCAGCAGTACTAGCGGCCTCTCCTACGAGCAGTACTTC	CASSTSGLSYEQYF
TRBD1	TRBV7-9	TRBJ1-1	-	TGTGCCAGCAGCTCGAAACAGGGGATCATCGTTGAAGCTTTCTTT	CASSSKQGIIVEAFF
-	TRBV28	TRBJ1-1	-	TGTGCCAGCATTTCAGACCTCCTAGCGGAGAACACTGAAGCTTTCTTT	CASISDLLAENTEAFF
-	TRBV9	TRBJ2-3	-	TGTGCCAGCAGCGTAGGTCCGGGGGTGAGAACTAGCACAGATACGCAGTATTTT	CASSVGPGVRTSTDTQYF
-	TRBV6-1	TRBJ2-7	-	TGTGCCCCCCAAGAGCCCGTTTTGGAGCAGTACTTC	CAPQEPVLEQYF
-	TRBV20-1	TRBJ2-5	-	TGCAGTGTCCGGGATCAAGAGACCCAGTACTTC	CSVRDQETQYF
TRBD2	TRBV7-9	TRBJ2-5	-	TGTGCCAGCAGCTTAAGTGGGCGGGGGGTCCAAGAGACCCAGTACTTC	CASSLSGRGVQETQYF
TRBD1	TRBV5-4	TRBJ2-7	-	TGTGCCAGCACACCTCAGACAGGGGGCTCCTACGAGCAGTACTTC	CASTPQTGGSYEQYF
-	TRBV4-3	TRBJ1-5	-	TGCGCCAGCAGCCAAGATAAAAATAGCAATCAGCCCCAGCATTTT	CASSQDKNSNQPQHF
-	TRBV7-2	TRBJ2-6	-	TGTGCCAGCAGCTTAGTAAGAGACTCTGGGGCCAACGTCCTGACTTTC	CASSLVRDSGANVLTF
-	TRBV6-5	TRBJ1-6	-	TGTGCCAGCAGTTACGCGGACAGAAATAATTCACCCCTCCACTTT	CASSYADRNNSPLHF
TRBD1	TRBV11-2	TRBJ1-6	-	TGTGCCAGCAGCTTAGCCACCACAGGGGGCTATAATTCACCCCTCCACTTT	CASSLATTGGYNSPLHF
TRBD1	TRBV28	TRBJ1-1	-	TGTGCCAGCAGTTCAGGGGGTGATGGGGGCACTGAAGCTTTCTTT	CASSSGGDGGTEAFF
-	TRBV9	TRBJ1-4	few	TGTGCCAGCAGCGCGGGGGGATTGGGTAAACTGTTTTTT	CASSAGGLGKLFF
-	TRBV7-2	TRBJ2-1	-	TGTGCCAGCAGCTTAAGCCCGGACAATGAGCAGTTCTTC	CASSLSPDNEQFF
-	TRBV7-2	TRBJ2-7	once	TGTGCCAGCAGCCTCCGGTTGGCGGGACCCTACGAGCAGTACTTC	CASSLRLAGPYEQYF
TRBD2	TRBV7-2	TRBJ2-2	-	TGTGCCAGCAGCCCCATACTAGCGGGGATCACCGGGGAGCTGTTTTTT	CASSPILAGITGELFF
TRBD2	TRBV5-4	TRBJ2-2	-	TGTGCCAGCACCCCTACTCCAGCGGGGGAGAACACCGGGGAGCTGTTTTTT	CASTPTPAGENTGELFF